This T cell receptor beta chain was recorded in a study of T cell responses to AZD1222 COVID-19 vaccine. Generated by immunoSEQ multiplex PCR, the TCRdb table keeps only in-frame clones and is missing some. The data hold over 50,000 clones, with 65% to 85% observed a single time. Trimming cost V 4 bases and J 6 bases, with 8 bases left between them. CDR3 length equals 12 residues. Germline CDR1 and CDR2: SGHRS and YFSETQ. The sequence came from an adult who received the AZD1222 COVID-19 vaccine. This sample comprised peripheral blood, obtained 28 days after the second AZD1222 dose. The chain couples TRBV5-1 to TRBJ2-1; TRBD2 is a possible D gene (5 bases). The CDR3 bases are TGCGCCAGCAGCGATACTAGCAATGAGCAGTTCTTC. This encodes CASSDTSNEQFF.